This T cell receptor (beta chain) was captured by sequencing in a study of beta chain features in type 1 diabetes. Broader study findings: Within each of all four CD4+ subsets, Type 1 diabetes patients had TCRB CDR3s that were moderately but significantly shorter.

The CDR3 has 16 amino acids. The V and J ends lost 0 bases and 3 bases, in that order; junction bases with no gene match: 2. Looked up from germline, CDR1 is SGHRS and CDR2 is YFSETQ. Of the isolated RNA, all was reverse transcribed, and so the sequenced material was expressed TCRB transcripts. Sequencing used immunoSEQ multiplex PCR; TCRdb keeps in-frame clones, though not all of them. There are 37,000 or so clones in the sample; around half occur only once, and 0.72% lies in the top ten. On this clone: No antigen is known for it. Other DNA variants within this sample encode the same CDR3.

Sorting based on CD45RO/CCR7/CD25/CD127/CD95/CD27 separated CD4+ naive, central memory, regulatory and stem cell-like memory cells. The gene calls are TRBV5-1 and TRBJ2-3, with 12 bases fitting TRBD2. Sequencing was carried out using central memory CD4+ T cells from blood. The receptor was derived from a young woman in good health. DNA for the CDR3: TGCGCCAGCAGCTTGGGGGGGACTAGCGGGACAGATACGCAGTATTTT. It is translated as CASSLGGTSGTDTQYF.